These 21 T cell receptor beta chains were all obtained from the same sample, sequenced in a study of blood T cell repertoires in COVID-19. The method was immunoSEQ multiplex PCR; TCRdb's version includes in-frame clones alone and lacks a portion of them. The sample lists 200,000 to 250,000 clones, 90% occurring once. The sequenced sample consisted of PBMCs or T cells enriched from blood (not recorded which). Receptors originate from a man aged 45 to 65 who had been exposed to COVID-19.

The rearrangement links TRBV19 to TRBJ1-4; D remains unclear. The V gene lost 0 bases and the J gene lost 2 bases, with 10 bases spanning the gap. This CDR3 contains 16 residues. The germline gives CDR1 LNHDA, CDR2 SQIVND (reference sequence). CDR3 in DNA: TGTGCCAGTAGTATAGATCTATTGAGGACTAATGAAAAACTGTTTTTT. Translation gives CASSIDLLRTNEKLFF.

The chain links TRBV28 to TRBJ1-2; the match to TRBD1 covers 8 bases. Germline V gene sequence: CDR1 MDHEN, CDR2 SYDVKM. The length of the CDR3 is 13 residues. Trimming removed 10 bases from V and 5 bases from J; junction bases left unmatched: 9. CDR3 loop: CANSPTGDYGYTF. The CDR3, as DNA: TGTGCCAACTCGCCGACAGGGGATTATGGCTACACCTTC.

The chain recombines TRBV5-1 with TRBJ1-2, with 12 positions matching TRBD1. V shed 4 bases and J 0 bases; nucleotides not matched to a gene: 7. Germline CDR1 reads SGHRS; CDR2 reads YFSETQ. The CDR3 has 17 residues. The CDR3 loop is CASSRDRGQIPNYGYTF. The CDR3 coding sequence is TGCGCCAGCAGCAGGGACAGGGGGCAGATACCTAACTATGGCTACACCTTC.

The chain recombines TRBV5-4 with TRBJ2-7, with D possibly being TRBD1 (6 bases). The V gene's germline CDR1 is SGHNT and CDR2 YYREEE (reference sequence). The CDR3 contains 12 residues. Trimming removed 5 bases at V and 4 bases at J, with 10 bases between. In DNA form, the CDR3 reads TGTGCCAGCAGTCAGCAGGGGTACGAGCAGTACTTC. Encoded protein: CASSQQGYEQYF.

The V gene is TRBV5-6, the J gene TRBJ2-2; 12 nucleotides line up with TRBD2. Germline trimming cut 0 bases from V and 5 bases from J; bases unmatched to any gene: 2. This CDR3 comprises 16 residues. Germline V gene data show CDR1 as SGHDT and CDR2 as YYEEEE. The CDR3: CASSLGLAGATGELFF. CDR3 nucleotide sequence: TGTGCCAGCAGCTTGGGACTAGCGGGAGCTACCGGGGAGCTGTTTTTT.

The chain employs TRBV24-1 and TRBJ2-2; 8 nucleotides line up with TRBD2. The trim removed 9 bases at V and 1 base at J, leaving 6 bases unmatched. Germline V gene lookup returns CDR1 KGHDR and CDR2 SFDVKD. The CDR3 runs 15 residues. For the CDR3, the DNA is TGTGCCACCCAGGGCAGCGGGAGGAACACCGGGGAGCTGTTTTTT. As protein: CATQGSGRNTGELFF.

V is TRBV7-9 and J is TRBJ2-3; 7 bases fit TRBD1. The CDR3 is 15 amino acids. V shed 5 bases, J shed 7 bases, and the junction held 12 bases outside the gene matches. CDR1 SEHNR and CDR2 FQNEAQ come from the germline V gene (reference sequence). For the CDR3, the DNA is TGTGCCAGCAGCATGACAGGGTCAGGTCAAAATACGCAGTATTTT. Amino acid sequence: CASSMTGSGQNTQYF.

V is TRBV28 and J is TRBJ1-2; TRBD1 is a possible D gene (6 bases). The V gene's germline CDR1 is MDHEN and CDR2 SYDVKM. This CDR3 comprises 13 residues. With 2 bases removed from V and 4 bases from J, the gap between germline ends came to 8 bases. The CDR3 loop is CASSLNRAYGYTF. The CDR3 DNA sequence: TGTGCCAGCAGTTTAAACAGGGCCTATGGCTACACCTTC.

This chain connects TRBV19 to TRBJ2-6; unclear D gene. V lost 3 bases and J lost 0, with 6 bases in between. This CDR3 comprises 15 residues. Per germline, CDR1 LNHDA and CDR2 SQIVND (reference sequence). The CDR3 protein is CASSIGYSGANVLTF. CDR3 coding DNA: TGTGCCAGTAGTATCGGGTACTCTGGGGCCAACGTCCTGACTTTC.

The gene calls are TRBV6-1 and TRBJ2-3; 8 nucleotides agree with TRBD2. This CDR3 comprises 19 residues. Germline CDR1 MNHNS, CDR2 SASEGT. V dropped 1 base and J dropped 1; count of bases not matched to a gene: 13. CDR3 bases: TGTGCCAGCAGTGAAGAAAGAACTAGCGGTTTGCGGGGCACAGATACGCAGTATTTT. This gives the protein CASSEERTSGLRGTDTQYF.

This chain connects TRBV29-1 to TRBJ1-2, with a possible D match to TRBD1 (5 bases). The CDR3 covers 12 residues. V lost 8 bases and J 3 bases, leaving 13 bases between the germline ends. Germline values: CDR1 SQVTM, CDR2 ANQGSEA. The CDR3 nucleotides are TGCAGCCTCGCTCGGGGGGACTATGGCTACACCTTC. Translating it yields CSLARGDYGYTF. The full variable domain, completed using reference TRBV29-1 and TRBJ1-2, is SAVISQKPSRDICQRGTSLTIQCQVDSQVTMMFWYRQQPGQSLTLIATANQGSEATYESGFVIDKFPISRPNLTFSTLTVSNMSPEDSSIYLCSLARGDYGYTFGSGTRLTVV.

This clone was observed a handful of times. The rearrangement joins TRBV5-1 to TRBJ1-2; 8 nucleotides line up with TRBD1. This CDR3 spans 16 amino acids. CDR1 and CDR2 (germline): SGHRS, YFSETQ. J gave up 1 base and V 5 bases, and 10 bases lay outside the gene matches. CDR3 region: CASRRNQGADNYGYTF. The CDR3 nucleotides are TGCGCCAGCAGAAGGAACCAGGGGGCGGATAACTATGGCTACACCTTC.

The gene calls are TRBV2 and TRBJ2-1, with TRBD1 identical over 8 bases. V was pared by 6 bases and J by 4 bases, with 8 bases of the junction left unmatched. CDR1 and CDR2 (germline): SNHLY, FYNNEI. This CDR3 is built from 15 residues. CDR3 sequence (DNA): TGTGCCAGCAGAGCCGGGACAGGTTGGTACAATGAGCAGTTCTTC. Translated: CASRAGTGWYNEQFF.

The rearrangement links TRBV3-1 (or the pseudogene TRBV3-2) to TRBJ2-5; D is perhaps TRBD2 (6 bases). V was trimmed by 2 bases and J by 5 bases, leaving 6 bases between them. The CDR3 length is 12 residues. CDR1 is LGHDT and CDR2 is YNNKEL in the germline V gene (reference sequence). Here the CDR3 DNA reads TGTGCCAGCAGCCAACTAGCGGAGACCCAGTACTTC. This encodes CASSQLAETQYF.

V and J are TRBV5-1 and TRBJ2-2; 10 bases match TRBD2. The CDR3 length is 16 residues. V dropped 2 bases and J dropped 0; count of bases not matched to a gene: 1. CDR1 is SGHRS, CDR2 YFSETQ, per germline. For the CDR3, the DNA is TGCGCCAGCAGCTTAACTAGCGGGGCGAACACCGGGGAGCTGTTTTTT. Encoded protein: CASSLTSGANTGELFF.

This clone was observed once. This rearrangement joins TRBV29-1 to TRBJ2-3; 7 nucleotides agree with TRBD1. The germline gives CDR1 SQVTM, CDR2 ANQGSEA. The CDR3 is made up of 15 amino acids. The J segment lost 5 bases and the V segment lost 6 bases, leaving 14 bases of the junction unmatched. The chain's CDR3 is CSVAAAVSGGDTQYF. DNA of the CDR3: TGCAGCGTGGCCGCGGCGGTCTCAGGGGGAGATACGCAGTATTTT.

DNA for the CDR3: TGTGCCAGCAGCGCCCAAACGGGACAGTTTAATGAAAAACTGTTTTTT. As protein: CASSAQTGQFNEKLFF. V usage is TRBV9 and J usage is TRBJ1-4, with 7 positions matching TRBD1. The V gene's germline CDR1 is SGDLS and CDR2 YYNGEE. The J segment lost 4 bases and the V segment lost 3 bases, leaving 9 bases of the junction unmatched. This CDR3 has 16 amino acids.

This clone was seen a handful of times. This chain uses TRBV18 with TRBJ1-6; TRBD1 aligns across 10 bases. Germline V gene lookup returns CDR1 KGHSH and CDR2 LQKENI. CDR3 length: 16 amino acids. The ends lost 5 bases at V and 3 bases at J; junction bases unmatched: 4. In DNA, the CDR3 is TGTGCCAGCTCATCTGGACAGGGGGTCTATAATTCACCCCTCCACTTT. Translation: CASSSGQGVYNSPLHF. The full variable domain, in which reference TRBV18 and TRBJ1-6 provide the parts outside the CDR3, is NAGVMQNPRHLVRRRGQEARLRCSPMKGHSHVYWYRQLPEEGLKFMVYLQKENIIDESGMPKERFSAEFPKEGPSILRIQQVVRGDSAAYFCASSSGQGVYNSPLHFGNGTRLTVT.

CDR3 protein: CASSLNRGQDTQYF. The CDR3 coding sequence is TGCGCCAGCAGCTTGAACAGGGGTCAAGATACGCAGTATTTT. The chain couples TRBV5-1 to TRBJ2-3; 7 bases align to TRBD1. The CDR3 totals 14 residues. The V gene's germline CDR1 is SGHRS and CDR2 YFSETQ. Trimming cost V 1 base and J 5 bases; bases outside gene matches: 4.

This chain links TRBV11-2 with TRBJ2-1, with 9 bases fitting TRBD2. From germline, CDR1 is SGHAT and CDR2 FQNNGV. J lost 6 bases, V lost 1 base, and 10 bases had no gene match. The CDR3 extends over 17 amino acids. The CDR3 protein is CASSLGPTGTSLNEQFF. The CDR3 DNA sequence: TGTGCCAGCAGCTTAGGACCCACGGGGACTAGCCTCAATGAGCAGTTCTTC.

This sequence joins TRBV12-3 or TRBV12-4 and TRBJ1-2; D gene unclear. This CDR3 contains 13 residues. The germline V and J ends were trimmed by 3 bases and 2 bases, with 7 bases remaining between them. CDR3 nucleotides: TGTGCCAGCAGTTTGCGGGTAAACTATGGCTACACCTTC. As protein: CASSLRVNYGYTF.